Detailed here is one TCR beta chain. The data derive from a study of patients with pleural tuberculosis. TCRdb passed the reads through MiXCR, listing each CDR3 protein once. This sample has roughly 27,000 distinct CDR3 sequences, with roughly 18% found just once. The CDR3 sequence is 13 residues long. Per the germline V gene, CDR1 is SGHDT and CDR2 is YYEEEE. Trimming left V 1 base short and J 5 bases short, with 9 bases between. The rearrangement links TRBV5-6 to TRBJ1-1; D remains ambiguous. The specimen was peripheral blood. This receptor was taken from a human donor with pleural tuberculosis. CDR3 coding DNA: TGTGCCAGCAGCTTGTGGCAAGTAACTGAAGCTTTCTTT. Amino acids: CASSLWQVTEAFF.